The 27 T cell receptor beta chains listed next were all sequenced from one sample in a study of cytomegalovirus exposure and HLA in healthy donors. Both 60 Vbeta primers and 13 Jbeta primers went into the PCR. Sequencing was performed with immunoSEQ multiplex PCR; in TCRdb, only in-frame clones are kept and a portion is missing. The data hold roughly 150,000 clones, with roughly 80% observed a single time. The specimen sequenced was PBMCs. The receptors shown here come from a woman aged 35 to 49 in good health and CMV-seropositive.

This rearrangement joins TRBV4-3 to TRBJ2-5, with no clear D. The DNA matches TRBJ2-7 better at its end, which makes the J call doubtful. This CDR3 has 13 amino acids. In germline, CDR1 is LGHNA, CDR2 YSLEER. The DNA for the CDR3 is TGCGCCAGCAGCCAAGATTGGGGCTACGAGCAGTACTTC. The encoded protein is CASSQDWGYEQYF.

The chain carries TRBV6-1 and TRBJ1-1; a weak D match, TRBD1 (5 bases). With 6 bases removed from V and 4 bases from J, the gap between germline ends came to 18 bases. The CDR3 totals 15 residues. Germline V gives CDR1 MNHNS, CDR2 SASEGT. The CDR3 sequence: CASRGFRAGGTEAFF. The CDR3 DNA reads as TGTGCCAGCAGGGGATTCAGGGCTGGTGGCACTGAAGCTTTCTTT.

The chain employs TRBV7-2 and TRBJ1-1, with D maybe TRBD1 (5 bases). Between the trimmed V and J ends, which lost 0 bases and 1 base, there was a span of 9 bases. CDR3 length: 15 amino acids. Looked up from germline, CDR1 is SGHTA and CDR2 is FQGNSA. The CDR3 coding sequence is TGTGCCAGCAGCTTAGCGTCAGACAGGAACACTGAAGCTTTCTTT. Translating it yields CASSLASDRNTEAFF.

This CDR3 reads CASSEAGLETYNEQFF. The CDR3, as DNA: TGTGCCAGCAGTGAAGCGGGACTGGAGACCTACAATGAGCAGTTCTTC. This chain connects TRBV6-1 to TRBJ2-1, with D tentatively TRBD2 (6 bases). Germline V gene data show CDR1 as MNHNS and CDR2 as SASEGT. This CDR3 is built from 16 residues. Deletions cut 0 bases from V and 2 bases from J, with 11 bases between.

V is TRBV2 and J is TRBJ2-3; 8 bases map to TRBD2. There are 16 residues in the CDR3. The V and J ends lost 4 bases and 0 bases, in that order; junction bases with no gene match: 6. Per germline, CDR1 SNHLY and CDR2 FYNNEI. The CDR3 here is CASSVRGGASTDTQYF. CDR3 sequence (DNA): TGTGCCAGCAGTGTCCGGGGGGGGGCTAGCACAGATACGCAGTATTTT.

The gene calls are TRBV4-2 and TRBJ2-7; weak D call: TRBD2 (5 bases). This CDR3 region has 13 residues. Germline V gene lookup returns CDR1 LGHNA and CDR2 YNFKEQ. The V and J ends lost 2 bases and 3 bases respectively, with 8 bases between them. Written as DNA, the CDR3 is TGTGCCAGCAGCCAACTTGAGGGCTACGAGCAGTACTTC. This translates into CASSQLEGYEQYF.

The chain links TRBV27 to TRBJ2-2; 8 bases line up with TRBD2. V was pared by 5 bases and J by 0 bases, with 2 bases of the junction left unmatched. CDR3 size: 15 residues. Germline V gene lookup returns CDR1 MNHEY and CDR2 SMNVEV (reference sequence). The CDR3 spells CASSGSGANTGELFF. In nucleotides, the CDR3 is TGTGCCAGCAGTGGTAGCGGGGCGAACACCGGGGAGCTGTTTTTT.

The CDR3 DNA is TGTGCCAGCTCAGCTGGAGGAGCGATGAACACTGAAGCTTTCTTT. Amino acid sequence: CASSAGGAMNTEAFF. The V and J genes are TRBV18 and TRBJ1-1; D is unresolved. Trimming left V 5 bases short and J 0 bases short, with 13 bases between. Germline lookup yields CDR1 KGHSH and CDR2 LQKENI. This CDR3 is 15 amino acids long.

This sequence joins TRBV9 and TRBJ2-3; tentative D call: TRBD2 (7 bases). The CDR3 covers 16 residues. Trimming pared 0 bases from V and 4 bases from J, leaving 15 bases between. From germline, CDR1 is SGDLS and CDR2 YYNGEE. CDR3 nucleotides: TGTGCCAGCAGCGTAGACCTCCGGGGGGCCCCAGATACGCAGTATTTT. Translating gives CASSVDLRGAPDTQYF.

The chain recombines TRBV4-3 with TRBJ1-2; D is unresolved. V shed 4 bases and J shed 6 bases, with 12 bases lying between them. Per the germline V gene, CDR1 is LGHNA and CDR2 is YSLEER. The CDR3 is 13 amino acids. The CDR3 coding sequence is TGCGCCAGCAGCCCTACCTTTGTGGATGGCTACACCTTC. This translates into CASSPTFVDGYTF.

This clone was seen a few times. The chain joins TRBV7-2 to TRBJ2-3, with D perhaps matching TRBD2 (5 bases). V was trimmed by 4 bases and J by 4 bases, leaving 12 bases between them. CDR3 length equals 14 residues. Germline CDR1 SGHTA, CDR2 FQGNSA. CDR3 amino acids: CASSYTTGADTQYF. For the CDR3, the DNA is TGTGCCAGCAGCTATACCACCGGGGCAGATACGCAGTATTTT.

This clone was counted between two and nine times. For the CDR3, the DNA is TGCGCCAGCAGATTTCGAGACTCCTACAATGAGCAGTTCTTC. Translated: CASRFRDSYNEQFF. The rearrangement joins TRBV5-1 to TRBJ2-1; no clear D gene. Germline assignment: CDR1 SGHRS and CDR2 YFSETQ. V was cut by 5 bases and J by 0 bases, with 9 bases left in between. This CDR3 contains 14 residues.

As for this clone: At one boundary the junction diverges from the germline segment, which might be a read error. The V gene is TRBV28, the J gene TRBJ1-1; TRBD1 might be the D (5 bases). The germline CDR1 and CDR2 sequences are MDHEN and SYDVKM. The CDR3 is 10 residues long. The CDR3 protein is CASTDTEASF. Written as DNA, the CDR3 is TGTGCCAGCACGGACACTGAAGCTTCCTTT.

The chain employs TRBV19 and TRBJ2-7, with D possibly being TRBD2 (5 bases). The V gene's germline CDR1 is LNHDA and CDR2 SQIVND (reference sequence). CDR3 size: 13 residues. Trimming took off 1 base at V and 7 bases at J, with 11 bases between the two ends. This CDR3 is CASSIAGSLEQYF. The CDR3 DNA reads TGTGCCAGTAGTATAGCGGGGTCGCTTGAGCAGTACTTC.

This chain connects TRBV29-1 to TRBJ2-2, with a tentative D call TRBD2 (6 bases). Trimming shortened V by 4 bases and J by 4 bases, and 7 bases separated the two germline ends. The CDR3 has 12 amino acids. Germline CDR1 SQVTM, CDR2 ANQGSEA. The CDR3 reads CSVVSGTGELFF. In DNA form, the CDR3 reads TGCAGCGTTGTTAGCGGCACCGGGGAGCTGTTTTTT.

The J gene is TRBJ1-4, the V gene TRBV28; the D is unclear. This CDR3 is 14 amino acids long. The V and J ends lost 6 bases and 4 bases respectively, with 12 bases between them. CDR1 and CDR2 from the germline V gene are MDHEN and SYDVKM. The CDR3 spells CASSLDNLNEKLFF. The CDR3 DNA reads TGTGCCAGCAGCCTCGACAATCTTAATGAAAAACTGTTTTTT. The variable domain in full, completed from reference TRBV28 and TRBJ1-4, reads DVKVTQSSRYLVKRTGEKVFLECVQDMDHENMFWYRQDPGLGLRLIYFSYDVKMKEKGDIPEGYSVSREKKERFSLILESASTNQTSMYLCASSLDNLNEKLFFGSGTQLSVL.

J is TRBJ2-3 and V is TRBV27, with D possibly TRBD2 on 6 matching bases. CDR3 length equals 12 residues. From germline, CDR1 is MNHEY and CDR2 SMNVEV (reference sequence). Trimming took 8 bases from V and 8 from J, leaving 14 bases between them. The CDR3 loop reads CASRTNSGTQYF. The CDR3 region has the DNA TGTGCCAGCCGGACTAACTCGGGTACGCAGTATTTT.

J is TRBJ2-7 and V is TRBV5-1, with TRBD2 as a possible D gene (6 bases). Germline assignment: CDR1 SGHRS and CDR2 YFSETQ. The CDR3 has 14 amino acids. The germline V and J ends were trimmed by 0 bases and 4 bases, with 11 bases remaining between them. CDR3 residues: CASSLAPGVYEQYF. The CDR3 DNA reads TGCGCCAGCAGCTTGGCCCCGGGGGTGTACGAGCAGTACTTC.

The chain joins TRBV27 to TRBJ2-1; 7 nucleotides agree with TRBD2. From germline, CDR1 is MNHEY and CDR2 SMNVEV (reference sequence). Trimming at V came to 1 base and at J to 6 bases, leaving 0 bases not matched to a gene. This CDR3 has 13 residues. Written as DNA, the CDR3 is TGTGCCAGCAGTTTATGGGGGGGCAATGAGCAGTTCTTC. Its translation is CASSLWGGNEQFF.

The V and J genes are TRBV20-1 and TRBJ1-1; perhaps TRBD1 as D (5 bases). V lost 5 bases and J 9 bases, leaving 10 bases between the germline ends. The length of the CDR3 is 10 residues. Looked up from germline, CDR1 is DFQATT and CDR2 is SNEGSKA (reference sequence). CDR3 protein: CSAATGKAFF. CDR3 bases: TGCAGTGCTGCCACAGGTAAAGCTTTCTTT.

The chain recombines TRBV19 with TRBJ1-2; 8 nucleotides match TRBD1. This CDR3 has 14 amino acids. Germline V gene data show CDR1 as LNHDA and CDR2 as SQIVND (reference sequence). V lost 6 bases, J lost 4 bases, and 7 bases stayed unmatched. The CDR3 DNA follows: TGTGCCAGTAGGCCAGGGGGCCCTAGCTATGGCTACACCTTC. It specifies CASRPGGPSYGYTF.

This clone came up a few times. This chain connects TRBV27 to TRBJ2-7, with TRBD2 identical over 7 bases. This CDR3 is 17 amino acids long. CDR1 MNHEY and CDR2 SMNVEV come from the germline V gene (reference sequence). The V segment lost 3 bases and the J segment 3 bases; nucleotides outside the gene matches: 14. The CDR3 nucleotides are TGTGCCAGCAGTTTGGGGAGGGGTAGGGATGGGGGCTACGAGCAGTACTTC. This translates into CASSLGRGRDGGYEQYF.

V and J are TRBV25-1 and TRBJ1-3; D is unresolved. Germline loops: CDR1 MGHDK, CDR2 SYGVNS. This CDR3 region has 16 residues. Trimming removed 2 bases from V and 0 bases from J, with 11 bases in between. Written as DNA, the CDR3 is TGTGCCAGCAGTGAAGGCGGAAGCATCTCTGGAAACACCATATATTTT. The encoded protein is CASSEGGSISGNTIYF.

This clone was picked up a small number of times. V is TRBV29-1 and J is TRBJ1-2; D is perhaps TRBD1 (5 bases). This CDR3 has 10 residues. Trimming stripped 7 bases from V and 8 bases from J, with 11 bases between. CDR1 is SQVTM and CDR2 is ANQGSEA in the germline V gene. The CDR3 nucleotides read TGCAGCGCGGGGGAAGGGGGCTACACCTTC. Amino acid sequence: CSAGEGGYTF.

This chain uses TRBV7-3 with TRBJ1-5, with 8 bases fitting TRBD1. Germline lookup yields CDR1 SGHTA and CDR2 FQGTGA. V gave up 5 bases and J gave up 5 bases; unmatched junction bases: 2. This CDR3 contains 13 residues. In nucleotides, the CDR3 is TGTGCCAGCAGCGCGGACAGGGATCAGCCCCAGCATTTT. Its translation is CASSADRDQPQHF.

This chain connects TRBV27 to TRBJ2-1; 8 bases agree with TRBD2. CDR3 length: 17 residues. V shed 3 bases, J shed 7 bases, and the junction held 14 bases outside the gene matches. The germline V gene has CDR1 MNHEY and CDR2 SMNVEV (reference sequence). This chain's CDR3 is CASSFTLGTRGRNEQFF. CDR3 DNA sequence: TGTGCCAGCAGTTTCACCCTCGGGACTAGAGGTAGAAATGAGCAGTTCTTC.

This chain joins TRBV6-5 and TRBJ1-2, with 7 bases aligning to TRBD1. V was clipped by 8 bases and J by 6 bases; unmatched bases: 3. There are 11 residues in the CDR3. Germline loops: CDR1 MNHEY, CDR2 SVGAGI. CDR3: CASGTENGYTF. CDR3 nucleotide sequence: TGTGCCAGCGGGACAGAAAATGGCTACACCTTC.